These 20 T cell receptor beta chains share one sample of origin, sequenced in a study of somatic mutations in cytotoxic T cells in rheumatoid arthritis. Only in-frame clones appear in the TCRdb table, and some are missing; sequencing was by immunoSEQ multiplex PCR. Of about 10,000 clones in the sample, 89% are singletons; the top ten hold around 0.99%. The sample consisted of CD4+ T cells sorted from blood. These receptors originate from a woman aged 18-29 years with rheumatoid arthritis.

V usage is TRBV5-4 and J usage is TRBJ2-7; perhaps TRBD2 as D (6 bases). Trimming removed 4 bases from V and 5 bases from J, with 16 bases in between. This CDR3 is 14 amino acids long. Per the germline V gene, CDR1 is SGHNT and CDR2 is YYREEE (reference sequence). The DNA for the CDR3 is TGTGCCAGCAGCGTACTCCGGGGCGGGGACGAGCAGTACTTC. This sequence encodes CASSVLRGGDEQYF.

The CDR3 loop is CASSPLAGTSTDTQYF. CDR3 in DNA: TGTGCCAGCAGTCCTTTAGCGGGAACTAGCACAGATACGCAGTATTTT. The chain employs TRBV2 and TRBJ2-3; TRBD2 aligns across 8 bases. Trimming cost V 5 bases and J 0 bases; bases outside gene matches: 7. CDR1 is SNHLY, CDR2 FYNNEI, per germline. The CDR3 runs to 16 residues.

The chain is built from TRBV18 and TRBJ1-2; the match to TRBD1 covers 8 bases. This CDR3 is built from 15 residues. Germline CDR1 reads KGHSH; CDR2 reads LQKENI. V was clipped by 6 bases and J by 0 bases; unmatched bases: 6. CDR3 region: CASSPGTGTNYGYTF. CDR3 DNA: TGTGCCAGCTCCCCCGGGACAGGTACTAACTATGGCTACACCTTC. Supplemented by reference TRBV18 and TRBJ1-2, the full variable domain reads NAGVMQNPRHLVRRRGQEARLRCSPMKGHSHVYWYRQLPEEGLKFMVYLQKENIIDESGMPKERFSAEFPKEGPSILRIQQVVRGDSAAYFCASSPGTGTNYGYTFGSGTRLTVV.

This clone was found once. The chain links TRBV7-2 to TRBJ1-1, with 7 nucleotides matching TRBD1. V dropped 5 bases and J dropped 5; count of bases not matched to a gene: 2. The germline gives CDR1 SGHTA, CDR2 FQGNSA. The CDR3 covers 12 residues. CDR3 in DNA: TGTGCCAGCAGCCCACAGGGGACTGAAGCTTTCTTT. Residues: CASSPQGTEAFF.

The rearrangement joins TRBV19 to TRBJ2-1; TRBD2 matches 8 bases. Losses at the gene ends were 3 bases for V and 2 bases for J; bases not matched to a gene: 9. CDR1 is LNHDA, CDR2 SQIVND, per germline (reference sequence). This CDR3 region has 17 residues. CDR3 in DNA: TGTGCCAGTAGTATTAGCGGGGCCACGAGCCCCTACAATGAGCAGTTCTTC. Its translation: CASSISGATSPYNEQFF.

The chain couples TRBV19 to TRBJ1-3; the D is unclear. The V and J ends lost 5 bases and 0 bases respectively, with 8 bases between them. The CDR3 sequence is 14 residues long. CDR1 and CDR2 (germline): LNHDA, SQIVND (reference sequence). CDR3 sequence (DNA): TGTGCCAGTAGTTGGGCCGGCTCTGGAAACACCATATATTTT. Translating gives CASSWAGSGNTIYF. Full variable domain (remainder filled in from reference TRBV19 and TRBJ1-3): DGGITQSPKYLFRKEGQNVTLSCEQNLNHDAMYWYRQDPGQGLRLIYYSQIVNDFQKGDIAEGYSVSREKKESFPLTVTSAQKNPTAFYLCASSWAGSGNTIYFGEGSWLTVV.

This chain connects TRBV5-5 to TRBJ1-3; 7 nucleotides line up with TRBD1. The CDR3 sequence is 15 residues long. CDR1 is SGHKS and CDR2 is YYEKEE in the germline V gene (reference sequence). V was clipped by 4 bases and J by 2 bases; unmatched bases: 6. In DNA, the CDR3 is TGTGCCAGCAGCCCGATGACAGGGACTGGAAACACCATATATTTT. As protein: CASSPMTGTGNTIYF. The full variable domain, in which reference TRBV5-5 and TRBJ1-3 provide the parts outside the CDR3, is DAGVTQSPTHLIKTRGQQVTLRCSPISGHKSVSWYQQVLGQGPQFIFQYYEKEERGRGNFPDRFSARQFPNYSSELNVNALLLGDSALYLCASSPMTGTGNTIYFGEGSWLTVV.

This rearrangement joins TRBV6-1 to TRBJ2-3; the D gene is possibly TRBD1 (6 bases). V was pared by 5 bases and J by 6 bases, with 12 bases between. Germline V CDR1 and CDR2: MNHNS, SASEGT. The CDR3 covers 13 residues. The CDR3 sequence: CASSRQESDTQYF. In nucleotides, the CDR3 is TGTGCCAGCAGTAGACAGGAATCGGATACGCAGTATTTT.

V and J are TRBV14 and TRBJ1-1, with a possible D match to TRBD1 (5 bases). CDR1 SGHDN and CDR2 FVKESK come from the germline V gene. The CDR3 contains 15 residues. V shed 4 bases and J shed 5 bases, with 17 bases lying between them. The CDR3: CASSRLGGWGTEAFF. The CDR3, as DNA: TGTGCCAGCAGCCGTCTCGGGGGATGGGGTACTGAAGCTTTCTTT.

This clone appeared a few times. This chain uses TRBV7-9 with TRBJ2-4; TRBD1 matches at 12 bases. This CDR3 spans 15 amino acids. V lost 5 bases, J lost 9 bases, and 8 bases stayed unmatched. The V gene's germline CDR1 is SEHNR and CDR2 FQNEAQ (reference sequence). The CDR3 loop is CASSAPGQGAVIQYF. DNA of the CDR3: TGTGCCAGCAGCGCGCCGGGACAGGGGGCGGTCATTCAGTACTTC.

The chain couples TRBV28 to TRBJ1-4; 9 bases map to TRBD1. CDR3 length: 15 residues. Germline loops: CDR1 MDHEN, CDR2 SYDVKM. The J segment lost 7 bases and the V segment lost 5 bases, leaving 8 bases of the junction unmatched. The CDR3 region has the DNA TGTGCCAGCAGTGTGTCCGGGACAGGGCGTGAAAAACTGTTTTTT. As protein: CASSVSGTGREKLFF.

This sequence joins TRBV9 and TRBJ2-1, with 10 nucleotides matching TRBD2. This CDR3 contains 16 residues. Trimming removed 0 bases from V and 10 bases from J; junction bases left unmatched: 10. Germline CDR1 is SGDLS and CDR2 is YYNGEE. The CDR3 DNA reads as TGTGCCAGCAGCGTAGAGGTAGCGGGGGGCCTAGGGGAGCAGTTCTTC. Its translation: CASSVEVAGGLGEQFF.

V usage is TRBV28 and J usage is TRBJ2-7; 7 bases align to TRBD1. Trimming cost V 8 bases and J 4 bases; bases outside gene matches: 11. CDR1 MDHEN and CDR2 SYDVKM come from the germline V gene. There are 14 residues in the CDR3. This CDR3 reads CASGETGKGYEQYF. The CDR3 nucleotides are TGTGCCAGCGGGGAGACAGGGAAGGGGTACGAGCAGTACTTC.

The chain has TRBV19 and TRBJ2-3; D remains ambiguous. The germline gives CDR1 LNHDA, CDR2 SQIVND (reference sequence). Trimming stripped 4 bases from V and 2 bases from J, with 4 bases between. The CDR3 has 12 residues. The CDR3 nucleotides are TGTGCCAGTAGTACCCACACAGATACGCAGTATTTT. It encodes CASSTHTDTQYF.

The rearrangement uses TRBV28 and TRBJ2-4, with D possibly TRBD2 on 6 matching bases. Germline V gene data show CDR1 as MDHEN and CDR2 as SYDVKM. The CDR3 has 14 amino acids. The V end lost 7 bases, the J end lost 5 bases, and 15 bases lay between the germline ends. DNA for the CDR3: TGTGCCAGCATCCCCGGGGGAGTCGAAAACATTCAGTACTTC. It translates to CASIPGGVENIQYF.

This chain uses TRBV30 with TRBJ2-1; tentatively, D is TRBD2 (6 bases). Trimming pared 1 base from V and 13 bases from J, leaving 17 bases between. Germline loops: CDR1 GTSNPN, CDR2 SVGIG (reference sequence). The CDR3 totals 13 residues. CDR3 sequence (DNA): TGTGCCTGGAGTGCCATGACTAGGGGTGCCCAGTTCTTC. Protein product: CAWSAMTRGAQFF.

The V call is TRBV7-2, the J call TRBJ1-3; D unresolved. CDR1 and CDR2 from the germline V gene are SGHTA and FQGNSA. The CDR3 extends over 18 amino acids. The ends were cut back, 1 base at V and 1 base at J, with 17 bases in the middle. CDR3 region: CASSLDPPSDTSGNTIYF. The CDR3 DNA reads TGTGCCAGCAGCTTAGACCCTCCATCCGACACATCTGGAAACACCATATATTTT.

For the CDR3, the DNA is TGTGCCTGGGCCTGGAGGCGGGATCCCCCCGGGCAGTACTTC. Translating it yields CAWAWRRDPPGQYF. This sequence joins TRBV30 and TRBJ2-4, with D maybe TRBD2 (6 bases). Germline V CDR1 and CDR2: GTSNPN, SVGIG (reference sequence). V lost 5 bases and J lost 13, with 24 bases in between. This CDR3 spans 14 amino acids.

This clone was seen a single time. The V gene is TRBV5-6, the J gene TRBJ2-3; tentatively, D is TRBD2 (6 bases). V gave up 4 bases and J gave up 0 bases, with 12 bases separating them. The CDR3 contains 15 residues. Germline V CDR1 and CDR2: SGHDT, YYEEEE. The CDR3 bases are TGTGCCAGCAGCCGGAGGGGCCCTAGCACAGATACGCAGTATTTT. Residues: CASSRRGPSTDTQYF.

The V gene is TRBV6-1, the J gene TRBJ2-1, with 8 bases fitting TRBD1. Germline assignment: CDR1 MNHNS and CDR2 SASEGT. The J segment lost 7 bases and the V segment lost 3 bases, leaving 17 bases of the junction unmatched. The CDR3 totals 18 residues. The CDR3 spells CASSDQAFDRGLPNEQFF. The DNA for the CDR3 is TGTGCCAGCAGTGACCAAGCCTTCGACAGGGGACTCCCGAATGAGCAGTTCTTC.